The clone carrying this T cell receptor beta chain was seen ten or more times. Its antigen remains unidentified. The data belong to a study of spatial heterogeneity in lung cancer. Overall study findings and caveats: One measure, the expanded intratumoral alpha and beta TCR count, tracked tumor mutation counts.

The CDR3 runs to 13 residues. Germline lookup yields CDR1 ENHRY and CDR2 SYGVKD. The V segment lost 6 bases and the J segment 3 bases; nucleotides outside the gene matches: 1. TCRdb called the 5' RACE reads again in MiXCR, with one record for every CDR3 protein. The data contain approximately 20,000 distinct CDR3 sequences, approximately 3% of them singletons. Noted time point: sample taken at primary tumor resection. This chain links TRBV10-3 with TRBJ1-5; 8 nucleotides align to TRBD1. The clonotype comes from a male donor with early-stage non-small cell lung cancer. This sample comprised lung tumor tissue, obtained at surgery. The CDR3 loop reads CAIRGQDNQPQHF. The CDR3 coding sequence is TGTGCCATCAGGGGACAGGACAATCAGCCCCAGCATTTT.